Presented here are 21 T cell receptor beta chains from one specimen sequenced in a study of spatial heterogeneity in lung cancer. Noted time point: sample taken at primary tumor resection. Each CDR3 protein gets one entry after TCRdb re-called the 5' RACE reads with MiXCR. The data hold approximately 10,000 distinct CDR3 sequences, with roughly 6.8% observed a single time. No antigens are known for them. Findings and caveats of the study: Mutation tallies in tumors tracked expanded intratumoral alpha and beta TCR counts.

The specimen comprised lung tumor tissue, sampled at surgery. These receptors all come from a male donor with early-stage non-small cell lung cancer.

This sequence joins TRBV7-8 and TRBJ2-3; 15 bases match TRBD2. The CDR3 totals 15 residues. Trimming took 4 bases from V and 6 from J; bases not matched to a gene: 2. Germline V gene data show CDR1 as SGHVS and CDR2 as FQNEAQ. This chain's CDR3 is CASSSGLAGGDTQYF. CDR3 nucleotides: TGTGCCAGCAGCTCCGGACTAGCGGGGGGGGATACGCAGTATTTT.

This clonotype was seen repeatedly, ten times or more. This chain connects TRBV30 to TRBJ2-5; the match to TRBD2 covers 15 bases. J lost 1 base, V lost 0 bases, and 0 bases had no gene match. CDR1 and CDR2 (germline): GTSNPN, SVGIG (reference sequence). This CDR3 region has 16 residues. This chain's CDR3 is CAWSVGLAGGQETQYF. The CDR3 DNA follows: TGTGCCTGGAGTGTGGGACTAGCGGGGGGCCAAGAGACCCAGTACTTC.

This clonotype was observed at least ten times. J is TRBJ2-7 and V is TRBV10-3; TRBD1 agrees at 10 bases. The germline CDR1 and CDR2 sequences are ENHRY and SYGVKD. This CDR3 is 14 amino acids long. J lost 5 bases, V lost 10 bases, and 11 bases had no gene match. CDR3 region: CATTPGQGIHEQYF. DNA of the CDR3: TGTGCCACGACACCGGGACAGGGGATTCACGAGCAGTACTTC.

This clonotype appeared many times. The chain employs TRBV5-4 and TRBJ1-1; D perhaps matches TRBD1 (6 bases). V shed 1 base and J shed 5 bases, with 9 bases lying between them. The CDR3 runs to 13 residues. Germline V gene data show CDR1 as SGHNT and CDR2 as YYREEE (reference sequence). The CDR3 sequence is CASSLQGMTEAFF. The CDR3 DNA is TGTGCCAGCAGCTTGCAGGGGATGACTGAAGCTTTCTTT. Together with reference TRBV5-4 and TRBJ1-1, the CDR3 gives the full variable domain: ETGVTQSPTHLIKTRGQQVTLRCSSQSGHNTVSWYQQALGQGPQFIFQYYREEENGRGNFPPRFSGLQFPNYSSELNVNALELDDSALYLCASSLQGMTEAFFGQGTRLTVV.

There are a few counts of this clonotype. The chain has TRBV9 and TRBJ2-7; 10 nucleotides line up with TRBD2. The CDR3 consists of 19 residues. The ends lost 3 bases at V and 0 bases at J; junction bases unmatched: 15. Germline V gene lookup returns CDR1 SGDLS and CDR2 YYNGEE. CDR3 residues: CASSADSRTSGPSSYEQYF. CDR3 DNA: TGTGCCAGCAGCGCCGACTCCCGGACTAGCGGACCAAGCTCCTACGAGCAGTACTTC.

This clonotype has a count of ten or more. This chain joins TRBV7-6 and TRBJ2-2, with TRBD2 identical over 11 bases. The V and J ends lost 1 base and 3 bases, in that order; junction bases with no gene match: 1. The CDR3 contains 16 residues. Germline CDR1 SGHVS, CDR2 FNYEAQ. The CDR3 is CASSLGTSGYTGELFF. Written as DNA, the CDR3 is TGTGCCAGCAGCTTAGGGACTAGCGGGTACACCGGGGAGCTGTTTTTT. The full variable domain, with the rest looked up from reference TRBV7-6 and TRBJ2-2, is GAGVSQSPRYKVTKRGQDVALRCDPISGHVSLYWYRQALGQGPEFLTYFNYEAQQDKSGLPNDRFSAERPEGSISTLTIQRTEQRDSAMYRCASSLGTSGYTGELFFGEGSRLTVL.

This clonotype was seen at least ten times. The chain recombines TRBV3-1 with TRBJ2-1; TRBD1 aligns across 9 bases. The germline V gene encodes CDR1 LGHDT and CDR2 YNNKEL (reference sequence). The CDR3 runs to 17 residues. V shed 5 bases and J 4 bases; nucleotides not matched to a gene: 12. In nucleotides, the CDR3 is TGTGCCAGCAGCTCTCTTCTCCCGGGACAGGGATACAATGAGCAGTTCTTC. Amino acids: CASSSLLPGQGYNEQFF.

This clonotype was counted only a few times. V usage is TRBV5-6 and J usage is TRBJ2-3; tentatively, D is TRBD2 (5 bases). The CDR3 has 14 amino acids. V was pared by 0 bases and J by 4 bases, with 9 bases between. Germline CDR1 SGHDT, CDR2 YYEEEE. In nucleotides, the CDR3 is TGTGCCAGCAGCTTGGCGTGGGGAGCAGATACGCAGTATTTT. It yields the protein CASSLAWGADTQYF.

Many counts were recorded for this clonotype. This sequence joins TRBV5-6 and TRBJ2-1, with 7 bases aligning to TRBD2. The V and J ends lost 2 bases and 6 bases, in that order; junction bases with no gene match: 11. In germline, CDR1 is SGHDT, CDR2 YYEEEE. CDR3 length: 16 residues. The CDR3 nucleotides read TGTGCCAGCAGCTTAATTGGTTTAGCGGGTATCAATGAGCAGTTCTTC. Encoded protein: CASSLIGLAGINEQFF.

This clonotype came up many times. J is TRBJ2-1 and V is TRBV2; D may match TRBD1 or TRBD2 (6 bases each). This CDR3 has 15 amino acids. Germline CDR1 reads SNHLY; CDR2 reads FYNNEI. The V and J ends lost 8 bases and 1 base respectively, with 15 bases between them. The CDR3 region has the DNA TGTGCCAGCGAGAAGGGGGGTGGTTCCTACAATGAGCAGTTCTTC. This encodes CASEKGGGSYNEQFF.

This clonotype occurred many times. The chain is built from TRBV27 and TRBJ2-1, with D possibly being TRBD1 or TRBD2 (5 bases each). The CDR3 length is 16 residues. V was cut by 5 bases and J by 2 bases, with 16 bases left in between. Germline V lookup: CDR1 MNHEY, CDR2 SMNVEV (reference sequence). The CDR3 DNA sequence: TGTGCCAGCAGTGACGGGGCTGGAGGTCCCTACAATGAGCAGTTCTTC. Protein sequence: CASSDGAGGPYNEQFF.

The table lists this clonotype with a few counts. The chain has TRBV27 and TRBJ1-6; 9 bases map to TRBD1. Germline lookup yields CDR1 MNHEY and CDR2 SMNVEV (reference sequence). CDR3 length: 15 amino acids. The junction had 2 bases not matched to a gene; V was cut back by 3 bases and J by 5 bases. The CDR3 loop is CASSFGTGNNSPLHF. As DNA, the CDR3 is TGTGCCAGCAGTTTCGGGACAGGGAATAATTCACCCCTCCACTTT.

This clonotype was found many times. The chain recombines TRBV12-3 or TRBV12-4 with TRBJ1-4; D gene ambiguous. The ends were cut back, 4 bases at V and 2 bases at J, with 8 bases in the middle. CDR3 length: 14 residues. The CDR3 spells CASSSMGTNEKLFF. Here the CDR3 DNA reads TGTGCCAGCAGTTCTATGGGGACTAATGAAAAACTGTTTTTT.

A few counts support this clonotype. This chain connects TRBV10-2 to TRBJ1-1, with 8 bases fitting TRBD1. The length of the CDR3 is 12 residues. The germline V gene encodes CDR1 WSHSY and CDR2 SAAADI. With 10 bases clipped from V and 2 bases from J, the junction kept 3 bases outside the gene matches. The CDR3 DNA reads TGCGCCACGGGGACAGGAAACACTGAAGCTTTCTTT. Protein: CATGTGNTEAFF.

This clonotype was counted ten times or more. This rearrangement joins TRBV9 to TRBJ2-7; D ambiguous. The CDR3 is made up of 16 amino acids. Per germline, CDR1 SGDLS and CDR2 YYNGEE. The V end was cut by 3 bases, the J end by 2 bases, with 18 bases between. This chain's CDR3 is CASSASPIEPTYEQYF. CDR3 in DNA: TGTGCCAGCAGCGCTTCCCCTATCGAACCCACCTACGAGCAGTACTTC.

This clonotype was counted many times. The chain couples TRBV20-1 to TRBJ2-1, with 12 bases aligning to TRBD2. This CDR3 has 15 residues. Trimming removed 3 bases from V and 6 bases from J; junction bases left unmatched: 6. Germline CDR1 and CDR2: DFQATT and SNEGSKA (reference sequence). CDR3 bases: TGCAGTGCTAGTCTAACTAGCGGGGGGCTCAATGAGCAGTTCTTC. This sequence encodes CSASLTSGGLNEQFF.

This clonotype is medium-sized in the sample. J is TRBJ1-1 and V is TRBV3-1; TRBD1 might be the D (6 bases). Germline V gene data show CDR1 as LGHDT and CDR2 as YNNKEL (reference sequence). CDR3 length: 16 amino acids. Trimming stripped 2 bases from V and 1 base from J, with 14 bases between. Here the CDR3 DNA reads TGTGCCAGCAGCCAATCTACAGGGATCGCGAACACTGAAGCTTTCTTT. Translating gives CASSQSTGIANTEAFF.

This chain links TRBV4-2 with TRBJ1-2, with unresolved D. This CDR3 has 13 amino acids. Looked up from germline, CDR1 is LGHNA and CDR2 is YNFKEQ. V lost 0 bases, J lost 4 bases, and 6 bases lay in between. The CDR3, as DNA: TGTGCCAGCAGCCAAGATACGATCTATGGCTACACCTTC. This codes for CASSQDTIYGYTF.

This clonotype was recorded many times. The CDR3 reads CASRDPGQGDGYTF. The CDR3 coding sequence is TGCGCCAGCAGAGACCCCGGACAGGGGGATGGCTACACCTTC. The rearrangement links TRBV5-1 to TRBJ1-2; 10 positions match TRBD1. This CDR3 region has 14 residues. After removal of 5 bases from V and 6 bases from J, the junction contained 7 bases not matched to a gene. Germline CDR1 SGHRS, CDR2 YFSETQ.

This clonotype was seen ten or more times. CDR3 region: CASSLATVGNQPQHF. The CDR3 DNA follows: TGTGCCAGCAGCTTAGCCACGGTTGGCAATCAGCCCCAGCATTTT. V is TRBV7-2 and J is TRBJ1-5; D gene ambiguous. CDR3 size: 15 residues. Trimming took 0 bases from V and 2 from J, leaving 8 bases between them. Germline CDR1 SGHTA, CDR2 FQGNSA. Supplemented by reference TRBV7-2 and TRBJ1-5, the full variable domain reads GAGVSQSPSNKVTEKGKDVELRCDPISGHTALYWYRQSLGQGLEFLIYFQGNSAPDKSGLPSDRFSAERTGGSVSTLTIQRTQQEDSAVYLCASSLATVGNQPQHFGDGTRLSIL.

This chain connects TRBV12-3 or TRBV12-4 to TRBJ1-6, with 8 bases that match TRBD1. V shed 3 bases and J 11 bases; nucleotides not matched to a gene: 3. This CDR3 comprises 13 residues. This CDR3 is CASSLGQATPLHF. The CDR3 region has the DNA TGTGCCAGCAGTTTGGGACAGGCGACACCCCTCCACTTT.